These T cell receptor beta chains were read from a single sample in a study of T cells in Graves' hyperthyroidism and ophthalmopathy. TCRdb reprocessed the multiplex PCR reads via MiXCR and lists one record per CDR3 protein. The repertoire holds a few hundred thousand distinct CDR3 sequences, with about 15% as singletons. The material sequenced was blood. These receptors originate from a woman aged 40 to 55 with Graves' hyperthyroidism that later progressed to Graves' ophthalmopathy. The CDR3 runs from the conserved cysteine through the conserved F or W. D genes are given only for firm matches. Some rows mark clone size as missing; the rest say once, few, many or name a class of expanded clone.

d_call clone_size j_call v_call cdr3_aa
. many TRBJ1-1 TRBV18 CASSPRVGLEAFF
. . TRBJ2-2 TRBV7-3 CASSFDRNTGELFF
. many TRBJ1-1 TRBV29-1 CSVEGRMNTEAFF
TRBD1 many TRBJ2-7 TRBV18 CASSTGTANYEQYF
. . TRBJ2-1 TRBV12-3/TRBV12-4 CASSIDGNNEQFF
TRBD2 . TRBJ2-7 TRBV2 CASPRWTSGYEQYF
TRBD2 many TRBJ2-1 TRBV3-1 CASSQDMGGRAGEQFF
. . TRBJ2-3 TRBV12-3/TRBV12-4 CASSLLGRTDTQYF
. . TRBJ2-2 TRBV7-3 CASSNQGTGELFF
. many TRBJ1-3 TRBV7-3 CASSSGFSGNTIYF
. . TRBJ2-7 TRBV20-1 CSANQIYEQYF
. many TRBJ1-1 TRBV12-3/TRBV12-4 CASIPGGKGNTEAFF
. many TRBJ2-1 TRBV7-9 CANSPSRTSKGYNEQFF
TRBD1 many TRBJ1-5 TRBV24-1 CATSAGQGVDQPQHF
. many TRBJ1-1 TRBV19 CASSPRSVNTEAFF
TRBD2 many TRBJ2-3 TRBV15 CATSAPGLAEGGTDTQYF
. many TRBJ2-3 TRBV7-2 CASSSGTSNTQYF
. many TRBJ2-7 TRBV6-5 CASSYVRPPGPVGQYF
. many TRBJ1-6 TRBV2 CASRRGGNSPLHF
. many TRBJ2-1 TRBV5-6 CASSLDQVVGNEQFF
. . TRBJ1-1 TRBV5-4 CASRTLGGGGTEAFF